This T cell receptor beta chain stems from a study of T cell responses to AZD1222 COVID-19 vaccine. General study results and limits: Unmutated variant regions are reportedly targeted by nearly half of spike-specific TCRs. Increased Spike-specific TCR breadth and depth were observed after two AZD1222 doses. At baseline, seropositivity was found in only a handful of AZD1222 recipients.

About this clone: Its antigen remains unknown.

From germline, CDR1 is MDHEN and CDR2 SYDVKM. This CDR3 has 15 residues. V was trimmed by 2 bases and J by 0 bases, leaving 8 bases between them. Using immunoSEQ multiplex PCR, the repertoire was profiled, and TCRdb retains in-frame clones only, with some absent. The table shows 120,000 or so clones, with around 84% occurring only once. V is TRBV28 and J is TRBJ2-1; TRBD2 might be the D (6 bases). The receptor's source is an adult who received the AZD1222 COVID-19 vaccine. This material consisted of peripheral blood, taken 28 days after the second AZD1222 dose. DNA for the CDR3: TGTGCCAGCAGTTTAACCGGGAGCTCCTACAATGAGCAGTTCTTC. Protein product: CASSLTGSSYNEQFF.